The rows below give T cell receptor beta chains drawn from one sample of a study of blood T cells in healthy people across ages. TCRdb re-called the 5' RACE reads through MiXCR, storing one row per CDR3 protein. The profile covers roughly 1 million distinct CDR3 sequences, with 25% appearing a single time and about 0.72% taken by the ten largest. This same sample was also part of a study on T cells of mothers and their children.

Input material: blood. Every receptor here comes from a girl between 2 and 10 years old in good health. Both conserved end residues are part of each CDR3. The D gene is left open where the match is weak. Rows give clone size only sometimes, using once, few, many, or a class for an expanded clone.

clone_size	v_call	j_call	d_call	cdr3_nt	cdr3_aa
few	TRBV7-9	TRBJ2-7	NA	TGTGCCAGCAGCTTGATGGACCTCTCCTACGAGCAGTACTTC	CASSLMDLSYEQYF
NA	TRBV7-9	TRBJ2-1	NA	TGTGCCAGCATCCGGCAGGGGAATGGAGGTAATGAGCAGTTCTTC	CASIRQGNGGNEQFF
NA	TRBV5-5	TRBJ1-2	TRBD1	TGTGCCAGCAGCTTGGCCTCCAGCGGGACAGGGGATGGCTACACCTTC	CASSLASSGTGDGYTF
NA	TRBV20-1	TRBJ1-2	NA	TGCAGTGCTAGAGATGTTTCACGGAGCCTCTATGGCTACACCTTC	CSARDVSRSLYGYTF
NA	TRBV7-9	TRBJ1-4	NA	TGTGCCAGCAGCCCCTCTCCGGGGCAGGGAGAAGAAAAACTGTTTTTT	CASSPSPGQGEEKLFF
few	TRBV12-3/TRBV12-4	TRBJ1-2	TRBD1	TGTGCCAGCAGTGAGACAGGGGCAGACTATGGCTACACCTTC	CASSETGADYGYTF
many	TRBV29-1	TRBJ2-3	NA	TGCAGCGTTGAATCATGGGGCGCTGACACAGATACGCAGTATTTT	CSVESWGADTDTQYF
NA	TRBV10-3	TRBJ2-1	TRBD2	TGTGCCATCAGTACCGGGACTAGCGGGATCGAGTATGAGCAGTTCTTC	CAISTGTSGIEYEQFF
NA	TRBV4-3	TRBJ2-5	NA	TGCGCCAGCAGCAAAGGGGGGAGCCAAGAGACCCAGTACTTC	CASSKGGSQETQYF
NA	TRBV15	TRBJ2-5	NA	TGTGCCACCAGTGCAGTAGAGAAGGAAGAGACCCAGTACTTC	CATSAVEKEETQYF
few	TRBV27	TRBJ2-3	NA	TGTGCCAGCAGTTACCGGGGACTGTCTACAGATACGCAGTATTTT	CASSYRGLSTDTQYF
NA	TRBV20-1	TRBJ2-7	NA	TGCAGTGCAATCGGACCCATGAGCTCCTACGAGCAGTACTTC	CSAIGPMSSYEQYF
few	TRBV10-1	TRBJ2-1	TRBD2	TGCGCCAGCAGTGATAGACTAGCGGGACCCAATGAGCAGTTCTTC	CASSDRLAGPNEQFF
few	TRBV28	TRBJ2-7	TRBD2	TGTGCCAGCAGTTTATCAGCGGGGGGGAGCGAGCAGTACTTC	CASSLSAGGSEQYF
few	TRBV5-1	TRBJ2-7	NA	TGCGCCAGCAGCTCGATCCTTACTCCCTACGAGCAGTACTTC	CASSSILTPYEQYF
few	TRBV12-3/TRBV12-4	TRBJ1-1	NA	TGTGCCAGCAGTTTAGGTAGGGACCCTGAAGCTTTCTTT	CASSLGRDPEAFF
NA	TRBV27	TRBJ2-2	NA	TGTGCCAGTTCAAGGGGGGTAGCCGGGGAGCTGTTTTTT	CASSRGVAGELFF
NA	TRBV6-6	TRBJ2-1	TRBD2	TGTGCCAGCACCGACTGGACTAGCGGGAGAAATGAGCAGTTCTTC	CASTDWTSGRNEQFF
few	TRBV7-2	TRBJ2-4	NA	TGTGCCAGCAGCTTAGCTGAGGGGCGGCTCCTAGCTGACAAAAACATTCAGTACTTC	CASSLAEGRLLADKNIQYF
NA	TRBV15	TRBJ2-3	NA	TGTGCCACCAGCAGGGCAATCTACACAGATACGCAGTATTTT	CATSRAIYTDTQYF
few	TRBV24-1	TRBJ2-1	NA	TGTGCCACCAAGCAGGCCAAACAGTTCTTC	CATKQAKQFF
NA	TRBV3-1	TRBJ2-1	TRBD2	TGTGCCAGCAGCCAAGATTTAGCGGGCCCTTCCTACAATGAGCAGTTCTTC	CASSQDLAGPSYNEQFF
NA	TRBV29-1	TRBJ2-7	NA	TGCAGCGTTGAAGCCGGGGGCTACGAGCAGTACTTC	CSVEAGGYEQYF
NA	TRBV20-1	TRBJ2-4	TRBD2	TGCAGTGCTAGGGCCGGGGGGGCCAAAAACATTCAGTACTTC	CSARAGGAKNIQYF
few	TRBV5-4	TRBJ2-5	NA	TGTGCCAGCAGCTCGAAGGGTCAGGGGATGGAGACCCAGTACTTC	CASSSKGQGMETQYF
NA	TRBV28	TRBJ2-7	NA	TGTGCCAGCAGTCCCTCCCCGGACTTATACGAGCAGTACTTC	CASSPSPDLYEQYF
NA	TRBV7-2	TRBJ1-6	TRBD1	TGTGCCAGCAGCGTGGGACAGGGGAGTTCACCCCTCCACTTT	CASSVGQGSSPLHF
NA	TRBV5-1	TRBJ1-6	TRBD1	TGCGCCAGCAGCTTAGAGGGGGCGTCGTCACCCCTCCACTTT	CASSLEGASSPLHF
NA	TRBV6-6	TRBJ2-5	NA	TGTGCCAGCAGCCCAGGGCTGACGTGGGGAGAGACCCAGTACTTC	CASSPGLTWGETQYF
few	TRBV5-1	TRBJ2-3	NA	TGCGCCAGCAGCTTGAGTGGACAAGATGATACGCAGTATTTT	CASSLSGQDDTQYF
NA	TRBV27	TRBJ1-5	TRBD1	TGTGCCAGCAGTGAAGGGGACAGGGGGATTAGCAATCAGCCCCAGCATTTT	CASSEGDRGISNQPQHF
NA	TRBV24-1	TRBJ2-6	NA	TGTGCCACCAGTGATTTGAAGGGGAAGGGGGCCAACGTCCTGACTTTC	CATSDLKGKGANVLTF
NA	TRBV6-5	TRBJ1-1	NA	TGTGCCAGCAATTTACAGGGTAATACTGAAGCTTTCTTT	CASNLQGNTEAFF
NA	TRBV3-1	TRBJ1-2	NA	TGTGCCAGCAGCCAAGGGTACGGGGAAGTACGGGGCTACACCTTC	CASSQGYGEVRGYTF
NA	TRBV7-6	TRBJ2-2	TRBD1	TGTGCCAGCAGCCTCGGGACAGGGGCCGGGGAGCTGTTTTTT	CASSLGTGAGELFF
few	TRBV6-6	TRBJ1-2	NA	TGTGCCAGCACCGCGGGTAGGATCGATAATGGCTACACCTTC	CASTAGRIDNGYTF
NA	TRBV6-5	TRBJ2-1	TRBD2	TGTGCCAGCAGTTACGTTACTAGCGGCTACAATGAGCAGTTCTTC	CASSYVTSGYNEQFF
NA	TRBV15	TRBJ2-3	TRBD2	TGTGCCACCACGAGGACTAGCGGGGGTTCTAGCACAGATACGCAGTATTTT	CATTRTSGGSSTDTQYF
NA	TRBV6-4	TRBJ2-1	NA	TGTGCCAGCAGTAGAACCTTAACTGCCGAAAATGAGCAGTTCTTC	CASSRTLTAENEQFF
NA	TRBV4-1	TRBJ1-2	TRBD1	TGCGCCAGCAGCCATTGGGGACAGGCCCTCAGCTACACCTTC	CASSHWGQALSYTF
NA	TRBV12-3/TRBV12-4	TRBJ2-6	TRBD1	TGTGCCAGCACGGACAGGGGGGCTGGGGCCAACGTCCTGACTTTC	CASTDRGAGANVLTF
few	TRBV4-3	TRBJ2-5	NA	TGCGCCAGCAGCCAAGATCAGGGCGGGGAGACCCAGTACTTC	CASSQDQGGETQYF
few	TRBV7-7	TRBJ2-3	NA	TGTGCTAGCAGCTTAGGTTGTAGAGTCTCTAGCACAGATACGCAGTATTTT	CASSLGCRVSSTDTQYF
NA	TRBV4-1	TRBJ2-7	TRBD2	TGCGCCAGCAGCCAAGGTGCGGGAGGGCGGTACGAGCAGTACTTC	CASSQGAGGRYEQYF
NA	TRBV7-8	TRBJ1-2	NA	TGTGCCAGCAGCCCTAACGGGGGGCTGCGGTATGGCTACACCTTC	CASSPNGGLRYGYTF
few	TRBV11-3	TRBJ2-3	NA	TGTGCCACAGGAGCGGATACGCAGTATTTT	CATGADTQYF
NA	TRBV5-1	TRBJ2-7	NA	TGCGCCAGCAGCTTGCCCGGGACGGGGAATTACGAGCAGTACTTC	CASSLPGTGNYEQYF
few	TRBV5-5	TRBJ1-4	TRBD1	TGTGCCAGCAGCTTGGACAGGGGGCGGGAAAAATTGTTTTTT	CASSLDRGREKLFF
NA	TRBV6-5	TRBJ2-7	NA	TGTGCCAGCAGCCGACGGGTACGGTACGAGCAGTACTTC	CASSRRVRYEQYF
NA	TRBV20-1	TRBJ2-5	TRBD2	TGCAGTGCTAACTACGGGACTAGCGGGGGGACCCAAGAGACCCAGTACTTC	CSANYGTSGGTQETQYF
NA	TRBV6-1	TRBJ1-5	NA	TGTGCCACTGGACGACGGGGCCCGGATCAGCCCCAGCATTTT	CATGRRGPDQPQHF
NA	TRBV20-1	TRBJ2-1	NA	TGCAGTGCTAGAGACCAGGGGAGTGAGCAGTTCTTC	CSARDQGSEQFF
NA	TRBV27	TRBJ2-7	NA	TGTGCCAGCAGGCCTCTACCTTCTTCCTACGAGCAGTACTTC	CASRPLPSSYEQYF
few	TRBV27	TRBJ2-1	TRBD1	TGTGCCAGCAGTTTTTTTCTTCCCGCTGGGACAGGGAACAATGAGCAGTTCTTC	CASSFFLPAGTGNNEQFF
NA	TRBV4-1	TRBJ2-5	TRBD1	TGCGCCAGCAGCCAAGCGGTCGGGACAGACCCGGGAAAGACCCAGTACTTC	CASSQAVGTDPGKTQYF
NA	TRBV3-1	TRBJ2-5	NA	TGTGCCAGCAGCCCACCAGGGACGGAGACCCAGTACTTC	CASSPPGTETQYF
NA	TRBV12-3/TRBV12-4	TRBJ2-2	TRBD2	TGTGCCAGCGGGGTAGGACTAGCATCCGGGGAGCTGTTTTTT	CASGVGLASGELFF